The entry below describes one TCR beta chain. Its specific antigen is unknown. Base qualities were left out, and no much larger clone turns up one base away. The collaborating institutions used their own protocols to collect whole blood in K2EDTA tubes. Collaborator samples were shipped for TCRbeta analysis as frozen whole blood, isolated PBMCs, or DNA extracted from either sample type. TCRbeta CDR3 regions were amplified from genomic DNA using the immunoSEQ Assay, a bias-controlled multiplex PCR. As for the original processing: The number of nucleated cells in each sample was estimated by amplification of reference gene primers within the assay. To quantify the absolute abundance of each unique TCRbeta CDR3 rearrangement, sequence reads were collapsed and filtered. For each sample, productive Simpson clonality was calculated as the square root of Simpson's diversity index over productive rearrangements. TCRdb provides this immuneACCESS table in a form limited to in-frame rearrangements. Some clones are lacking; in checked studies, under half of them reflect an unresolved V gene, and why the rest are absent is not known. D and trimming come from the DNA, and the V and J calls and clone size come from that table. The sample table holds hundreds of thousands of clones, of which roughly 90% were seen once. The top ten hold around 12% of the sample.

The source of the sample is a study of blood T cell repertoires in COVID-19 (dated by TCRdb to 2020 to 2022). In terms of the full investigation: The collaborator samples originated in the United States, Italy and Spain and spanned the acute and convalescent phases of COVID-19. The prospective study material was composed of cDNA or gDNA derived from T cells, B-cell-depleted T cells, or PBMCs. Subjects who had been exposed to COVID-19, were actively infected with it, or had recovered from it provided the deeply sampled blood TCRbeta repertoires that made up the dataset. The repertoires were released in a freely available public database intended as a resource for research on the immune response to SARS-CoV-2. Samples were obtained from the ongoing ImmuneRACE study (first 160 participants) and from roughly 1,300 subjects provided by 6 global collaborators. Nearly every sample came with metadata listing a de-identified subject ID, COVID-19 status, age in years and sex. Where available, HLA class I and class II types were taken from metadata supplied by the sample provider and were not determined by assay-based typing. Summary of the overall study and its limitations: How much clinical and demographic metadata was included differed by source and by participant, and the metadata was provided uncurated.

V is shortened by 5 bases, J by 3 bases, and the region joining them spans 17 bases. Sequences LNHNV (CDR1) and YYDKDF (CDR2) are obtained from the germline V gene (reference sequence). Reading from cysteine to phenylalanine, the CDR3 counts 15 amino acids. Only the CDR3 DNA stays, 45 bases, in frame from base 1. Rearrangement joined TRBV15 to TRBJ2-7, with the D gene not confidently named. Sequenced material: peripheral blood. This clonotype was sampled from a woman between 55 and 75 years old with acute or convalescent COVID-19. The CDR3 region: CATSADRLGHYEQYF. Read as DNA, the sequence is TGTGCCACCAGCGCAGATCGTCTTGGCCACTACGAGCAGTACTTC.